These 32 T cell receptor beta chains came from one sample sequenced in a study of blood T cell repertoires in COVID-19. Produced via immunoSEQ multiplex PCR; TCRdb's table is partial and in-frame only. In the table there are 35,000 to 55,000 clones, 80% to 90% of which are singletons. Material for sequencing was peripheral blood. The receptors stem from a man aged 70-80 years with active COVID-19.

The rearrangement joins TRBV7-6 to TRBJ2-3, with 7 nucleotides matching TRBD2. CDR1 is SGHVS, CDR2 FNYEAQ, per germline. This CDR3 is 15 amino acids long. The V and J ends lost 5 bases and 4 bases, in that order; junction bases with no gene match: 9. The CDR3 region is CASSVQTSPADTQYF. The CDR3 bases are TGTGCCAGCAGCGTACAGACTAGCCCCGCAGATACGCAGTATTTT.

The chain uses TRBV7-9 and TRBJ1-3; unclear D gene. V lost 3 bases to trimming and J lost 0 bases, with 12 bases between them. There are 16 residues in the CDR3. Germline V gene data show CDR1 as SEHNR and CDR2 as FQNEAQ (reference sequence). The CDR3 DNA sequence: TGTGCCAGCAGCTTGGCGGATCTCAGCTCTGGAAACACCATATATTTT. Translating it yields CASSLADLSSGNTIYF.

This chain links TRBV6-2 or TRBV6-3 with TRBJ2-5; 11 bases align to TRBD2. Looked up from germline, CDR1 is MNHEY and CDR2 is SVGEGT. Trimming removed 0 bases from V and 3 bases from J; junction bases left unmatched: 0. The CDR3 length is 15 residues. CDR3 sequence reads: CASSYSSGGEETQYF. CDR3 DNA: TGTGCCAGCAGTTACTCTAGCGGGGGGGAAGAGACCCAGTACTTC.

The chain joins TRBV6-6 to TRBJ1-2; D unclear. The CDR3 totals 13 residues. The germline V gene encodes CDR1 MNHNY and CDR2 SVGAGI (reference sequence). Trimming removed 6 bases from V and 4 bases from J, with 12 bases in between. As DNA, the CDR3 is TGTGCCAGCAGAGAGACACGGGGCTATGGCTACACCTTC. Its protein is CASRETRGYGYTF.

J is TRBJ2-3 and V is TRBV7-9; D not resolved. The CDR3 is made up of 11 amino acids. Between the trimmed V and J ends, which lost 5 bases and 2 bases, there was a span of 2 bases. Germline CDR1 SEHNR, CDR2 FQNEAQ (reference sequence). DNA for the CDR3: TGTGCCAGCAGCCTCACAGATACGCAGTATTTT. It yields the protein CASSLTDTQYF.

The sample holds one count of this clone. The V gene is TRBV6-5, the J gene TRBJ1-5; D is perhaps TRBD1 (5 bases). The CDR3 length is 13 residues. The V end lost 0 bases, the J end lost 11 bases, and 11 bases lay between the germline ends. Germline CDR1 is MNHEY and CDR2 is SVGAGI. In DNA form, the CDR3 reads TGTGCCAGCAGTTACTCGACAGAAGGGGCCCAGCATTTT. It translates to CASSYSTEGAQHF.

This clone was counted a single time. The chain joins TRBV18 to TRBJ2-7; no firm D call. Germline CDR1 and CDR2: KGHSH and LQKENI. V lost 0 bases, J lost 0 bases, and 3 bases lay in between. This CDR3 spans 13 amino acids. In DNA form, the CDR3 reads TGTGCCAGCTCACCACCAGCCTCCTACGAGCAGTACTTC. It translates to CASSPPASYEQYF.

Regarding this clone: The junction differs from germline at one of its ends, possibly a read error. CDR3 residues: CASSRGGQETQYF. CDR3 nucleotide sequence: TGTGCTAGCAGCCGAGGAGGGCAAGAGACCCAGTACTTC. V usage is TRBV7-7 and J usage is TRBJ2-5; possible D gene TRBD2, 6 bases. CDR3 length: 13 residues. The germline V gene has CDR1 SSHAT and CDR2 FNYEAQ (reference sequence). Complete variable domain (other parts from reference TRBV7-7 and TRBJ2-5): GAGVSQSPRYKVTKRGQDVTLRCDPISSHATLYWYQQALGQGPEFLTYFNYEAQPDKSGLPSDRFSAERPEGSISTLTIQRTEQRDSAMYRCASSRGGQETQYFGPGTRLLVL.

This sequence joins TRBV5-8 and TRBJ1-5; perhaps TRBD1 as D (5 bases). Germline assignment: CDR1 SGHTS and CDR2 YDEGEE. V lost 2 bases to trimming and J lost 2 bases, with 20 bases between them. This CDR3 has 18 residues. The CDR3 sequence is CASSFIFGHPTGNQPQHF. In nucleotides, the CDR3 is TGTGCCAGCAGCTTCATTTTCGGACACCCGACGGGCAATCAGCCCCAGCATTTT. Full variable domain (missing parts from reference TRBV5-8 and TRBJ1-5): EAGVTQSPTHLIKTRGQQATLRCSPISGHTSVYWYQQALGLGLQFLLWYDEGEERNRGNFPPRFSGRQFPNYSSELNVNALELEDSALYLCASSFIFGHPTGNQPQHFGDGTRLSIL.

The gene calls are TRBV9 and TRBJ2-7; D unresolved. Trimming removed 0 bases from V and 3 bases from J, with 13 bases in between. The CDR3 is 15 residues long. Germline loops: CDR1 SGDLS, CDR2 YYNGEE. The CDR3 nucleotides are TGTGCCAGCAGCGTAGGGTCAGGTCTTATCTACGAGCAGTACTTC. This translates into CASSVGSGLIYEQYF.

The V gene is TRBV21-1, the J gene TRBJ1-5. TRBV21-1 is assigned pseudogene status. CDR3 length equals 15 residues. The CDR3 sequence: CASSMTGVGNQPQHF. Here the CDR3 DNA reads TGTGCCAGCAGCATGACCGGGGTAGGCAATCAGCCCCAGCATTTT.

This chain joins TRBV5-4 and TRBJ1-4; D possibly corresponds to TRBD1 (6 bases). CDR3 size: 16 residues. V shed 3 bases and J shed 4 bases, with 16 bases lying between them. Germline V gene data show CDR1 as SGHNT and CDR2 as YYREEE (reference sequence). In nucleotides, the CDR3 is TGTGCCAGCAGCTCCCGCCCGGGGGGCGATAATGAAAAACTGTTTTTT. Protein sequence: CASSSRPGGDNEKLFF.

V is TRBV9 and J is TRBJ1-1, with 7 nucleotides matching TRBD1. Germline V gene sequence: CDR1 SGDLS, CDR2 YYNGEE. CDR3 size: 15 residues. The junction had 12 bases not matched to a gene; V was cut back by 6 bases and J by 4 bases. This CDR3 reads CASNPEGARSTEAFF. CDR3 bases: TGTGCCAGCAACCCAGAGGGGGCTAGAAGCACTGAAGCTTTCTTT. The whole variable domain, remainder taken from reference TRBV9 and TRBJ1-1, is DSGVTQTPKHLITATGQRVTLRCSPRSGDLSVYWYQQSLDQGLQFLIQYYNGEERAKGNILERFSAQQFPDLHSELNLSSLELGDSALYFCASNPEGARSTEAFFGQGTRLTVV.

The rearrangement links TRBV11-1 to TRBJ2-5; D possibly corresponds to TRBD1 (5 bases). CDR3 length equals 13 residues. The germline V gene encodes CDR1 SGHAT and CDR2 FQDESV (reference sequence). Trimming pared 7 bases from V and 3 bases from J, leaving 12 bases between. The CDR3 DNA follows: TGTGCCAGCACATCTGGCAGGGAAGAGACCCAGTACTTC. Translation: CASTSGREETQYF. The whole variable domain, remainder taken from reference TRBV11-1 and TRBJ2-5, is EAEVAQSPRYKITEKSQAVAFWCDPISGHATLYWYRQILGQGPELLVQFQDESVVDDSQLPKDRFSAERLKGVDSTLKIQPAELGDSAMYLCASTSGREETQYFGPGTRLLVL.

This chain uses TRBV6-5 with TRBJ2-1, with 8 bases identical to TRBD2. The germline V gene has CDR1 MNHEY and CDR2 SVGAGI. After removal of 6 bases from V and 3 bases from J, the junction contained 7 bases not matched to a gene. This CDR3 contains 15 residues. CDR3: CASSPGLAGYNEQFF. CDR3 DNA: TGTGCCAGCAGCCCCGGGCTAGCGGGCTACAATGAGCAGTTCTTC.

The rearrangement joins TRBV5-1 to TRBJ1-3, with a possible D match to TRBD1 (6 bases). CDR1 is SGHRS, CDR2 YFSETQ, per germline. The CDR3 is 14 amino acids. Trimming shortened V by 7 bases and J by 3 bases, and 14 bases separated the two germline ends. The CDR3 region is CASQQGLDGNTIYF. The CDR3, as DNA: TGCGCCAGCCAACAGGGCTTGGATGGAAACACCATATATTTT.

This clone was seen a few times. The gene calls are TRBV9 and TRBJ2-1; D uncertain. Germline V CDR1 and CDR2: SGDLS, YYNGEE. The CDR3 has 15 amino acids. V was shortened by 0 bases and J by 1 base, with 8 bases between the two germline ends. This chain's CDR3 is CASSVAGESYNEQFF. The CDR3, as DNA: TGTGCCAGCAGCGTAGCGGGTGAGTCCTACAATGAGCAGTTCTTC.

V gene TRBV7-2 combines with J gene TRBJ2-1; 8 positions match TRBD2. The CDR3 contains 19 residues. In germline, CDR1 is SGHTA, CDR2 FQGNSA. The junction had 15 bases not matched to a gene; V was cut back by 5 bases and J by 0 bases. For the CDR3, the DNA is TGTGCCAGCAGCCCCAGTGGGCTAGCGGGCATATTCTCCTACAATGAGCAGTTCTTC. It codes for CASSPSGLAGIFSYNEQFF.

In DNA, the CDR3 is TGTGCCAGCTCACTTAAGGACAGGACGAACACTGAAGCTTTCTTT. It encodes CASSLKDRTNTEAFF. The chain is built from TRBV18 and TRBJ1-1, with TRBD1 identical over 7 bases. The V gene's germline CDR1 is KGHSH and CDR2 LQKENI. V lost 4 bases, J lost 1 base, and 6 bases stayed unmatched. CDR3 size: 15 residues.

The rearrangement links TRBV15 to TRBJ2-7, with D possibly matching TRBD2 (5 bases). The germline V gene has CDR1 LNHNV and CDR2 YYDKDF (reference sequence). This CDR3 region has 15 residues. The V gene lost 0 bases and the J gene lost 6 bases, with 15 bases spanning the gap. The CDR3, as DNA: TGTGCCACCAGCAGAGATGTTGGAGGCCCTGCCGAGCAGTACTTC. This sequence encodes CATSRDVGGPAEQYF.

The chain uses TRBV28 and TRBJ2-7; 10 bases fit TRBD1. In germline, CDR1 is MDHEN, CDR2 SYDVKM. CDR3 size: 15 residues. V lost 7 bases and J lost 5; bases outside the gene matches: 11. CDR3 loop: CASTAPIGTGDEQYF. As DNA, the CDR3 is TGTGCCAGCACCGCGCCCATTGGGACAGGGGACGAGCAGTACTTC.

This chain joins TRBV6-5 and TRBJ2-7; 7 bases are a match to TRBD1. Trimming removed 6 bases from V and 0 bases from J; junction bases left unmatched: 2. Germline CDR1 and CDR2: MNHEY and SVGAGI. The CDR3 spans 13 residues. The CDR3: CASRTGSSYEQYF. CDR3 nucleotide sequence: TGTGCCAGCAGGACAGGGAGCTCCTACGAGCAGTACTTC.

J is TRBJ1-5 and V is TRBV5-6, with TRBD1 matching 7 bases. CDR1 is SGHDT and CDR2 is YYEEEE in the germline V gene. V was clipped by 2 bases and J by 7 bases; unmatched bases: 12. CDR3 length: 16 amino acids. The CDR3 DNA follows: TGTGCCAGCAGCTTCTATACCCTCGACAGGGCCCAGCCCCAGCATTTT. Translating gives CASSFYTLDRAQPQHF.

This clone appeared a single time. This chain links TRBV9 with TRBJ2-7; 9 nucleotides line up with TRBD1. Trimming took 3 bases from V and 3 from J; bases not matched to a gene: 10. The germline V gene has CDR1 SGDLS and CDR2 YYNGEE. There are 16 residues in the CDR3. CDR3 sequence: CASSEGLGTGSYEQYF. For the CDR3, the DNA is TGTGCCAGCAGCGAGGGATTGGGGACAGGGAGCTACGAGCAGTACTTC.

The chain joins TRBV5-4 to TRBJ2-5; 8 bases map to TRBD1. The CDR3 runs to 14 residues. Germline lookup yields CDR1 SGHNT and CDR2 YYREEE (reference sequence). V shed 0 bases and J 5 bases; nucleotides not matched to a gene: 3. The CDR3 coding sequence is TGTGCCAGCAGCTTGGGGACAGGGTTGGAGACCCAGTACTTC. Translated: CASSLGTGLETQYF. The entire variable domain, with the rest obtained from reference TRBV5-4 and TRBJ2-5, is as follows: ETGVTQSPTHLIKTRGQQVTLRCSSQSGHNTVSWYQQALGQGPQFIFQYYREEENGRGNFPPRFSGLQFPNYSSELNVNALELDDSALYLCASSLGTGLETQYFGPGTRLLVL.

The chain carries TRBV2 and TRBJ2-3; 7 positions match TRBD2. Germline lookup yields CDR1 SNHLY and CDR2 FYNNEI. Germline trimming cut 5 bases from V and 1 base from J; bases unmatched to any gene: 9. The CDR3 runs to 16 residues. The CDR3 DNA sequence: TGTGCCAGCAGTCCGACTAGCCGGGGCGGCACAGATACGCAGTATTTT. Amino acids: CASSPTSRGGTDTQYF.

The chain links TRBV6-2 or TRBV6-3 to TRBJ2-7; D is ambiguous. The germline gives CDR1 MNHEY, CDR2 SVGEGT. The CDR3 consists of 13 residues. The V gene lost 5 bases and the J gene lost 2 bases, with 10 bases spanning the gap. The CDR3 loop is CASSQQRAYEQYF. The CDR3 nucleotides are TGTGCCAGCAGTCAACAACGGGCCTACGAGCAGTACTTC.

The chain combines TRBV11-1 with TRBJ2-2; 9 bases line up with TRBD2. CDR1 is SGHAT and CDR2 is FQDESV in the germline V gene (reference sequence). There are 16 residues in the CDR3. Trimming at V came to 5 bases and at J to 2 bases, leaving 6 bases not matched to a gene. The CDR3 DNA is TGTGCCAGCAGCGTCCTAGCGGGGCTAAACACCGGGGAGCTGTTTTTT. This translates into CASSVLAGLNTGELFF.

This sequence joins TRBV5-1 and TRBJ2-7; D is possibly TRBD1 (6 bases). The V and J ends lost 4 bases and 2 bases respectively, with 10 bases between them. Per germline, CDR1 SGHRS and CDR2 YFSETQ. The CDR3 sequence is 13 residues long. CDR3 nucleotide sequence: TGCGCCAGCAGCACGGACAGTACCTACGAGCAGTACTTC. Translated, it gives CASSTDSTYEQYF. The full variable domain, with the rest looked up from reference TRBV5-1 and TRBJ2-7, is KAGVTQTPRYLIKTRGQQVTLSCSPISGHRSVSWYQQTPGQGLQFLFEYFSETQRNKGNFPGRFSGRQFSNSRSEMNVSTLELGDSALYLCASSTDSTYEQYFGPGTRLTVT.

J is TRBJ2-7 and V is TRBV5-1; 9 nucleotides agree with TRBD1. Losses at the gene ends were 6 bases for V and 6 bases for J; bases not matched to a gene: 13. The CDR3 extends over 15 amino acids. Germline V lookup: CDR1 SGHRS, CDR2 YFSETQ. The CDR3 here is CASTASGTGRSEQYF. CDR3 bases: TGCGCCAGCACAGCGTCCGGGACAGGGCGCTCCGAGCAGTACTTC.

The chain is built from TRBV23-1 and TRBJ1-3; possibly TRBD1 for D (6 bases). TRBV23-1 is known as an ORF, though its function is uncertain. CDR3 length equals 14 residues. The V end was cut by 6 bases, the J end by 8 bases, with 17 bases between. CDR3 DNA: TGCGCCAGCAGCCCCCCCAGGGGACCGGACACCATATATTTT. Protein: CASSPPRGPDTIYF.

DNA for the CDR3: TGTGCCAGCAGCCCCAGGGGAAGCAGACAAGAGACCCAGTACTTC. Residues: CASSPRGSRQETQYF. The genes are TRBV7-9 and TRBJ2-5; D possibly corresponds to TRBD1 (6 bases). The V gene's germline CDR1 is SEHNR and CDR2 FQNEAQ (reference sequence). Trimming cost V 5 bases and J 2 bases, with 15 bases left between them. The CDR3 extends over 15 amino acids.